Each of the 23 T cell receptor beta chains below was sequenced from the same sample in a study of cytomegalovirus exposure and HLA in healthy donors. The PCR contained 60 Vbeta and 13 Jbeta primers. Only in-frame clones appear in the TCRdb table, and some are missing; sequencing was by immunoSEQ multiplex PCR. The sample carries about 110,000 clones, approximately 80% recorded once. Sequencing input: PBMCs. Every receptor here comes from a woman aged 25 to 39 in good health and CMV-seronegative.

This clone was observed a handful of times. The V and J genes are TRBV6-5 and TRBJ2-7; TRBD1 agrees at 9 bases. Trimming removed 8 bases from V and 6 bases from J; junction bases left unmatched: 8. The CDR3 has 13 amino acids. Germline CDR1 MNHEY, CDR2 SVGAGI. This chain's CDR3 is CASVGQGGGEQYF. The CDR3 DNA follows: TGTGCCAGCGTGGGACAGGGTGGCGGCGAGCAGTACTTC.

The chain has TRBV19 and TRBJ2-7; 7 positions agree with TRBD1. Trimming cost V 9 bases and J 0 bases; bases outside gene matches: 5. This CDR3 contains 13 residues. Germline V gene data show CDR1 as LNHDA and CDR2 as SQIVND (reference sequence). This CDR3 is CASSGQSSYEQYF. The CDR3 DNA reads TGTGCCAGCTCGGGACAGAGCTCCTACGAGCAGTACTTC.

CDR3 region: CASSYPGSGAETQYF. The CDR3 DNA is TGTGCCAGCAGTTACCCTGGTAGCGGGGCAGAGACCCAGTACTTC. The chain couples TRBV6-6 to TRBJ2-5; TRBD2 matches 8 bases. V lost 2 bases to trimming and J lost 4 bases; unmatched junction nucleotides: 6. In germline, CDR1 is MNHNY, CDR2 SVGAGI (reference sequence). The CDR3 has 15 amino acids.

Only one count was recorded for this clone. The gene calls are TRBV29-1 and TRBJ2-7; 9 bases match TRBD1. This CDR3 is built from 16 residues. With V trimmed by 0 bases and J by 2 bases, 8 bases remained unmatched. The germline V gene has CDR1 SQVTM and CDR2 ANQGSEA. In DNA, the CDR3 is TGCAGCGTTGAAGATGGGGGGGACAGGGCCGCCTACGAGCAGTACTTC. It encodes CSVEDGGDRAAYEQYF.

The rearrangement links TRBV30 to TRBJ1-2; D not certain. Germline V gene lookup returns CDR1 GTSNPN and CDR2 SVGIG (reference sequence). V shed 1 base and J shed 2 bases, with 5 bases lying between them. The CDR3 totals 12 residues. For the CDR3, the DNA is TGTGCCTGGAGTGGAGGGAACTATGGCTACACCTTC. Residues: CAWSGGNYGYTF.

This chain uses TRBV19 with TRBJ2-5, with D unclear. CDR3 size: 12 residues. The germline V gene encodes CDR1 LNHDA and CDR2 SQIVND (reference sequence). V lost 5 bases and J 4 bases, leaving 8 bases between the germline ends. CDR3 DNA: TGTGCCAGTAGTCTATATGGAGAGACCCAGTACTTC. Protein sequence: CASSLYGETQYF. The full variable domain, with the rest looked up from reference TRBV19 and TRBJ2-5, is DGGITQSPKYLFRKEGQNVTLSCEQNLNHDAMYWYRQDPGQGLRLIYYSQIVNDFQKGDIAEGYSVSREKKESFPLTVTSAQKNPTAFYLCASSLYGETQYFGPGTRLLVL.

This clone was observed a handful of times. V gene TRBV7-2 combines with J gene TRBJ2-5, with TRBD2 as a possible D gene (6 bases). Germline V CDR1 and CDR2: SGHTA, FQGNSA. V was trimmed by 4 bases and J by 11 bases, leaving 14 bases between them. This CDR3 is built from 12 residues. This CDR3 is CASSYSGREQYF. CDR3 nucleotide sequence: TGTGCCAGCAGCTATAGCGGAAGGGAGCAGTACTTC.

The chain carries TRBV2 and TRBJ1-5; TRBD1 matches at 12 bases. Unmatched junction bases numbered 3, after V lost 6 bases and J lost 3 bases. The CDR3 is made up of 15 amino acids. Germline V lookup: CDR1 SNHLY, CDR2 FYNNEI. As DNA, the CDR3 is TGTGCCAGCAGGGGGGACAGGGGGCACAATCAGCCCCAGCATTTT. It translates to CASRGDRGHNQPQHF.

V and J are TRBV5-1 and TRBJ2-2, with D possibly being TRBD2 (6 bases). With 1 base removed from V and 6 bases from J, the gap between germline ends came to 10 bases. The length of the CDR3 is 14 residues. CDR1 SGHRS and CDR2 YFSETQ come from the germline V gene. The CDR3 here is CASSLTEGSGELFF. CDR3 coding DNA: TGCGCCAGCAGCTTGACGGAGGGCTCCGGGGAGCTGTTTTTT.

The chain combines TRBV29-1 with TRBJ2-7; 8 bases fit TRBD1. The CDR3 extends over 14 amino acids. Trimming at V came to 7 bases and at J to 3 bases, leaving 11 bases not matched to a gene. Germline loops: CDR1 SQVTM, CDR2 ANQGSEA. The CDR3 is CSASAWTGSYEQYF. CDR3 in DNA: TGCAGCGCCTCAGCCTGGACAGGGAGCTACGAGCAGTACTTC.

This rearrangement joins TRBV7-8 to TRBJ2-3, with a weak D call TRBD1 (7 bases). The CDR3 spans 15 residues. The V and J ends lost 0 bases and 6 bases respectively, with 13 bases between them. Germline assignment: CDR1 SGHVS and CDR2 FQNEAQ. The CDR3 DNA reads TGTGCCAGCAGCTTAGCCGCCAGGGGGACTGATACGCAGTATTTT. Translated: CASSLAARGTDTQYF.

This clone was observed a handful of times. V is TRBV6-5 and J is TRBJ2-7; 7 bases align to TRBD2. The CDR3 has 13 amino acids. From germline, CDR1 is MNHEY and CDR2 SVGAGI. Trimming cost V 11 bases and J 4 bases; bases outside gene matches: 11. CDR3 loop: CAVRGGSVYEQYF. CDR3 coding DNA: TGTGCCGTACGAGGCGGGAGCGTTTACGAGCAGTACTTC.

The chain uses TRBV19 and TRBJ2-2, with 8 nucleotides matching TRBD1. J lost 7 bases, V lost 3 bases, and 13 bases had no gene match. The germline gives CDR1 LNHDA, CDR2 SQIVND (reference sequence). This CDR3 comprises 17 residues. CDR3 bases: TGTGCCAGTAGTATCCTTCCAGGGGGCATAGGTCACGGGGAGCTGTTTTTT. It codes for CASSILPGGIGHGELFF. Full variable domain (rest looked up from reference TRBV19 and TRBJ2-2): DGGITQSPKYLFRKEGQNVTLSCEQNLNHDAMYWYRQDPGQGLRLIYYSQIVNDFQKGDIAEGYSVSREKKESFPLTVTSAQKNPTAFYLCASSILPGGIGHGELFFGEGSRLTVL.

The chain uses TRBV4-3 and TRBJ2-7, with D possibly being TRBD1 (5 bases). CDR3 length: 16 amino acids. CDR1 LGHNA and CDR2 YSLEER come from the germline V gene. Trimming stripped 0 bases from V and 1 base from J, with 13 bases between. The DNA for the CDR3 is TGCGCCAGCAGCCAAGATATAGGGGTCCCTTCCTACGAGCAGTACTTC. Protein sequence: CASSQDIGVPSYEQYF.

The chain carries TRBV29-1 and TRBJ1-2; D gene ambiguous. V lost 6 bases, J lost 2 bases, and 4 bases lay in between. CDR1 is SQVTM, CDR2 ANQGSEA, per germline. This CDR3 has 10 residues. The CDR3 bases are TGCAGCGTCCAGAACTATGGCTACACCTTC. Translating it yields CSVQNYGYTF.

The genes are TRBV19 and TRBJ2-5; 10 bases align to TRBD2. The CDR3 covers 13 residues. Germline trimming cut 5 bases from V and 6 bases from J; bases unmatched to any gene: 3. Germline loops: CDR1 LNHDA, CDR2 SQIVND (reference sequence). The CDR3 loop reads CASSLAGDQTQYF. CDR3 in DNA: TGTGCCAGTAGTCTAGCGGGAGATCAGACCCAGTACTTC.

This clone was seen a handful of times. The gene calls are TRBV2 and TRBJ1-2, with D hard to call. With 0 bases removed from V and 1 base from J, the gap between germline ends came to 6 bases. Per the germline V gene, CDR1 is SNHLY and CDR2 is FYNNEI. CDR3 length: 14 amino acids. The CDR3 sequence is CASSEAQVNYGYTF. The CDR3 region has the DNA TGTGCCAGCAGTGAAGCGCAGGTTAACTATGGCTACACCTTC. The whole variable domain, remainder taken from reference TRBV2 and TRBJ1-2, is EPEVTQTPSHQVTQMGQEVILRCVPISNHLYFYWYRQILGQKVEFLVSFYNNEISEKSEIFDDQFSVERPDGSNFTLKIRSTKLEDSAMYFCASSEAQVNYGYTFGSGTRLTVV.

This chain links TRBV5-8 with TRBJ1-1; 8 bases are a match to TRBD1. CDR1 SGHTS and CDR2 YDEGEE come from the germline V gene. V was pared by 4 bases and J by 2 bases, with 4 bases of the junction left unmatched. The CDR3 is 14 amino acids. CDR3 coding DNA: TGTGCCAGCAGCACCGGACAGGGTAACACTGAAGCTTTCTTT. It encodes CASSTGQGNTEAFF.

This clone has only a few counts. This rearrangement joins TRBV7-2 to TRBJ1-1; D unclear. CDR3 length equals 14 residues. Trimming took off 5 bases at V and 0 bases at J, with 10 bases between the two ends. CDR1 and CDR2 from the germline V gene are SGHTA and FQGNSA. The CDR3: CASSAHSMNTEAFF. The CDR3, as DNA: TGTGCCAGCAGCGCCCATTCTATGAACACTGAAGCTTTCTTT.

The sample holds a few counts of this clone. The rearrangement links TRBV29-1 to TRBJ1-2; D is undetermined. Germline V CDR1 and CDR2: SQVTM, ANQGSEA. The CDR3 sequence is 15 residues long. V was cut by 6 bases and J by 1 base, with 18 bases left in between. The CDR3 sequence: CSVHQTGAFNYGYTF. CDR3 coding DNA: TGCAGCGTGCACCAAACCGGAGCCTTTAACTATGGCTACACCTTC.

The V call is TRBV6-1, the J call TRBJ1-1; no definite D call. CDR3 length equals 13 residues. Between the trimmed V and J ends, which lost 7 bases and 7 bases, there was a span of 16 bases. Germline CDR1 is MNHNS and CDR2 is SASEGT. CDR3 sequence: CASTMPLINEAFF. CDR3 bases: TGTGCCAGCACTATGCCTCTCATCAATGAAGCTTTCTTT.

This chain links TRBV25-1 with TRBJ2-2, with 8 bases matching TRBD1. Looked up from germline, CDR1 is MGHDK and CDR2 is SYGVNS. The CDR3 sequence is 15 residues long. V was pared by 2 bases and J by 5 bases, with 4 bases of the junction left unmatched. CDR3 sequence reads: CASSEPGGRTGELFF. In nucleotides, the CDR3 is TGTGCCAGCAGTGAACCAGGGGGCCGGACCGGGGAGCTGTTTTTT.

This clone was found a few times. J is TRBJ1-2 and V is TRBV9; 9 bases are shared with TRBD1. Trimming at V came to 0 bases and at J to 4 bases, leaving 19 bases not matched to a gene. This CDR3 has 20 residues. The germline V gene encodes CDR1 SGDLS and CDR2 YYNGEE. This CDR3 reads CASSVAQGGQGVRAPYGYTF. The CDR3 nucleotides are TGTGCCAGCAGCGTAGCTCAAGGGGGACAGGGCGTCCGGGCCCCCTATGGCTACACCTTC.